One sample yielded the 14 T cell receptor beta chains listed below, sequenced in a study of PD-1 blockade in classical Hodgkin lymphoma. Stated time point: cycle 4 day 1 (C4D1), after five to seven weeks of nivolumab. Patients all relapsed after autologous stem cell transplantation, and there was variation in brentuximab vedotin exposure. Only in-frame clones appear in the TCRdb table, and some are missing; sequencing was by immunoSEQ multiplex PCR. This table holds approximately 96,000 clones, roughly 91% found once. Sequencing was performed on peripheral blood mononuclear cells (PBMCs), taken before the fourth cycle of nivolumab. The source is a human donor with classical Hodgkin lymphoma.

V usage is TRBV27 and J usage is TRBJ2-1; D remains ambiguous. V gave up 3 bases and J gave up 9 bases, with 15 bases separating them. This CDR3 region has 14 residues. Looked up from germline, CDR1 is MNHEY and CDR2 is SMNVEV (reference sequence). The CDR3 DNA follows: TGTGCCAGCAGTTTTTCAACGTTAACCGGTGAGCAGTTCTTC. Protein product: CASSFSTLTGEQFF.

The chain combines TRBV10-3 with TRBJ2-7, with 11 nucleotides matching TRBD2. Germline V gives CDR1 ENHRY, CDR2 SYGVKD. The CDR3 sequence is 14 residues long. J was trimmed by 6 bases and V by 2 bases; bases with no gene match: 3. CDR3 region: CAISETSGSREQYF. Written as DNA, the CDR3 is TGTGCCATCAGTGAGACTAGCGGGAGTCGCGAGCAGTACTTC.

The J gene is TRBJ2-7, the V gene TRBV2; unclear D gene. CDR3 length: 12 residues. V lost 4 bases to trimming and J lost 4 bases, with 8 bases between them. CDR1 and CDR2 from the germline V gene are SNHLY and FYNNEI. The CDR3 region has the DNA TGTGCCAGCAGTGGGACCACGTACGAGCAGTACTTC. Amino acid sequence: CASSGTTYEQYF. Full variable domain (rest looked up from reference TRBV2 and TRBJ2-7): EPEVTQTPSHQVTQMGQEVILRCVPISNHLYFYWYRQILGQKVEFLVSFYNNEISEKSEIFDDQFSVERPDGSNFTLKIRSTKLEDSAMYFCASSGTTYEQYFGPGTRLTVT.

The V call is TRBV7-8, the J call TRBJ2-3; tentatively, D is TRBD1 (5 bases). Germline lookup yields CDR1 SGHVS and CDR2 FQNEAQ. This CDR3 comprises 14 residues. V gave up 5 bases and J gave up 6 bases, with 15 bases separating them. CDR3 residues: CASSVARGLDTQYF. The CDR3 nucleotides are TGTGCCAGCAGCGTCGCAAGGGGATTGGATACGCAGTATTTT.

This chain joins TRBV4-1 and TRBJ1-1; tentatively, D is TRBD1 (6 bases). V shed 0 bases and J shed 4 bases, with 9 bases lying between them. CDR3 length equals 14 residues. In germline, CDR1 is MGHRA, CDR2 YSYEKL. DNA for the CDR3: TGCGCCAGCAGCCAAGAGCTCAGGGGCACTGAAGCTTTCTTT. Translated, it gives CASSQELRGTEAFF.

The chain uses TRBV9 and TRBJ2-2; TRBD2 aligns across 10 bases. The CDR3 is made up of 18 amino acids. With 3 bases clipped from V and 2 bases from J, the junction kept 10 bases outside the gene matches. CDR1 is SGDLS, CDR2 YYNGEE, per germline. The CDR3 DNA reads TGTGCCAGCAGCGCCCTCCCGGGACTAGCGTCCAACACCGGGGAGCTGTTTTTT. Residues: CASSALPGLASNTGELFF.

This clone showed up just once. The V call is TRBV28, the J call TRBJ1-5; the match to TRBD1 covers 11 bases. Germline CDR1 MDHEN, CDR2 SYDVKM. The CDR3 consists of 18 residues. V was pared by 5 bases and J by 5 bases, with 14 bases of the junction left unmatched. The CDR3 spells CASSKNARDRGFYQPQHF. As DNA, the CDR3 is TGTGCCAGCAGTAAAAACGCCCGGGACAGGGGGTTTTATCAGCCCCAGCATTTT.

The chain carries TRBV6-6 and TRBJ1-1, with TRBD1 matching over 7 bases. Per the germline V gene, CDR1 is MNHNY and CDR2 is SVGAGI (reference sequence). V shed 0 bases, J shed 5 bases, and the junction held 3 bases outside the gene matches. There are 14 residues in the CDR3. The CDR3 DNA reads TGTGCCAGCAGTTACTCGGAGACAGGGACTGAAGCTTTCTTT. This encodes CASSYSETGTEAFF.

The CDR3 DNA reads as TGTGCCAGTAGTACAACAGGGGCCGGAGGCAATGAGCAGTTCTTC. Translating gives CASSTTGAGGNEQFF. The chain is built from TRBV19 and TRBJ2-1; 7 bases match TRBD1. Germline CDR1 is LNHDA and CDR2 is SQIVND (reference sequence). The CDR3 length is 15 residues. V lost 4 bases, J lost 6 bases, and 9 bases stayed unmatched.

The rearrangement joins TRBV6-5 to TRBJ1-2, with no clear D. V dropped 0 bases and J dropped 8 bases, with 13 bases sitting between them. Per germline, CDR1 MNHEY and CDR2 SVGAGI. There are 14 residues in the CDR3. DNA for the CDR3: TGTGCCAGCAGTTACTCCAACGCTCTTGTCGGCTACACCTTC. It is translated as CASSYSNALVGYTF.

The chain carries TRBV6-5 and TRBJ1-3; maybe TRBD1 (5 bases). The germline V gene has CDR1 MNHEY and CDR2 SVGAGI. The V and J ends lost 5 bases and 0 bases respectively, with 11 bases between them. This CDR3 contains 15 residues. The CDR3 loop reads CASSLQGYSGNTIYF. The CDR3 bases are TGTGCCAGCAGTCTTCAGGGCTACTCTGGAAACACCATATATTTT.

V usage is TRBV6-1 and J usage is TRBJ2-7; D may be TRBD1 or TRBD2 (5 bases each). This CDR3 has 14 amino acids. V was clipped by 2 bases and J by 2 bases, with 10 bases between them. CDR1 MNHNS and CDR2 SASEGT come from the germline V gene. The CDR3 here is CASSEQGATYEQYF. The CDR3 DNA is TGTGCCAGCAGTGAACAGGGAGCAACCTACGAGCAGTACTTC.

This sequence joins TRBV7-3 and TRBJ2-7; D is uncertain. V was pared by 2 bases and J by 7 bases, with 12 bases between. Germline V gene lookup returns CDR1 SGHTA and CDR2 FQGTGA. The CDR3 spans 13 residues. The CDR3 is CASSLLGSREQYF. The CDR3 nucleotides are TGTGCCAGCAGCTTATTGGGGTCGAGGGAGCAGTACTTC.

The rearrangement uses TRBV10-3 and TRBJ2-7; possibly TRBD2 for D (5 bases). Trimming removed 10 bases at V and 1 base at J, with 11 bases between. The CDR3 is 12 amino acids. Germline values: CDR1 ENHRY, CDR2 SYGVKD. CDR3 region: CATGNRSYEQYF. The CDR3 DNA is TGTGCCACCGGGAATCGTTCCTACGAGCAGTACTTC.